This TCR beta chain was sequenced during a study of T-cell memory formation after mild COVID-19. Via MiXCR, TCRdb re-called the 5' RACE reads, giving one row per CDR3 protein. The sample lists approximately 480,000 distinct CDR3 sequences, 15% to 20% occurring once. CDR3 length equals 15 residues. Trimming removed 1 base at V and 8 bases at J, with 18 bases between. CDR1 is SGDLS, CDR2 YYNGEE, per germline. The TCR comes from an adult woman who had mild COVID-19 (a few samples of this study predate the infection). Cell type and time point are not known. What was sequenced was PBMCs or a T cell subset sorted from them (not recorded which). This chain connects TRBV9 to TRBJ1-2; D uncertain. CDR3 nucleotides: TGTGCCAGCAGCGTACTGGTGGGTGGAAGAGACGGCTACACCTTC. It yields the protein CASSVLVGGRDGYTF.